A selection of T cell receptor beta chains follows, all from one sample in a study of blood T cell repertoires in COVID-19. Sequencing used immunoSEQ multiplex PCR; TCRdb keeps in-frame clones, though not all of them. The sample carries some 130,000 clones, 75% to 90% recorded once. The sequenced sample was peripheral blood. The receptor source for this set is a man aged 60 to 69 with active or convalescent COVID-19. Each CDR3 is given with its conserved first and last residue. The D gene is left open where the match is weak. Only some rows state a clone size, as once, few, many or a class for expanded clones.

v_call,j_call,clone_size,d_call,cdr3_aa,cdr3_nt
TRBV6-5,TRBJ1-3,NA,NA,CASSSDFYSGNTIYF,TGTGCCAGCAGTTCAGACTTTTACTCTGGAAACACCATATATTTT
TRBV2,TRBJ2-3,NA,TRBD2,CASTGLATPTQYF,TGTGCCAGCACGGGACTAGCGACCCCTACGCAGTATTTT
TRBV18,TRBJ2-1,NA,TRBD1,CASSPNSRGRHGEQFF,TGTGCCAGCTCCCCTAACAGCAGGGGGCGCCACGGTGAGCAGTTCTTC
TRBV5-6,TRBJ2-6,NA,NA,CASSANTNVLTF,TGTGCCAGCAGCGCAAACACCAACGTCCTGACTTTC
TRBV5-6,TRBJ2-3,NA,NA,CASSLEWAGAMSTDTQYF,TGTGCCAGCAGCTTGGAATGGGCAGGGGCGATGAGCACAGATACGCAGTATTTT
TRBV7-2,TRBJ1-6,NA,NA,CASKEGSSYNSPLHF,TGTGCCAGCAAGGAGGGGAGCTCCTATAATTCACCCCTCCACTTT
TRBV25-1,TRBJ2-2,NA,NA,CASSEFRQLNTGELFF,TGTGCCAGCAGTGAATTTCGACAGCTGAACACCGGGGAGCTGTTTTTT
TRBV3-1/TRBV3-2,TRBJ2-7,NA,NA,CASSQKHSYRDSYEQYF,TGTGCCAGCAGCCAAAAGCACTCCTACCGGGACTCCTACGAGCAGTACTTC
TRBV18,TRBJ2-6,NA,NA,CASSPPPGGWANVLTF,TGTGCCAGCTCACCACCCCCCGGGGGTTGGGCCAACGTCCTGACTTTC
TRBV29-1,TRBJ1-1,NA,TRBD1,CSVRTGRGTEAFF,TGCAGCGTGAGGACAGGGAGAGGCACTGAAGCTTTCTTT
TRBV3-1/TRBV3-2,TRBJ2-7,NA,TRBD2,CASSQPGLAGGLGNEQYF,TGTGCCAGCAGCCAACCGGGACTAGCGGGAGGGCTCGGGAACGAGCAGTACTTC
TRBV7-2,TRBJ1-5,NA,NA,CASSSYSRDQPQHF,TGTGCCAGCAGCTCCTACTCGAGGGATCAGCCCCAGCATTTT
TRBV29-1,TRBJ1-2,once,TRBD1,CSVGDRGDGYTF,TGCAGCGTTGGGGACAGGGGGGATGGCTACACCTTC
TRBV7-2,TRBJ1-2,NA,NA,CASSLGMTDGYTF,TGTGCCAGCAGCTTGGGAATGACAGACGGCTACACCTTC
TRBV21-1,TRBJ2-7,NA,NA,CAIRTGTRNEQYF,TGTGCCATCCGGACAGGGACGAGGAACGAGCAGTACTTC
TRBV7-9,TRBJ1-6,NA,NA,CASSVLLGQGNSPLHF,TGTGCCAGCAGCGTTCTTTTGGGGCAGGGGAATTCACCCCTCCACTTT